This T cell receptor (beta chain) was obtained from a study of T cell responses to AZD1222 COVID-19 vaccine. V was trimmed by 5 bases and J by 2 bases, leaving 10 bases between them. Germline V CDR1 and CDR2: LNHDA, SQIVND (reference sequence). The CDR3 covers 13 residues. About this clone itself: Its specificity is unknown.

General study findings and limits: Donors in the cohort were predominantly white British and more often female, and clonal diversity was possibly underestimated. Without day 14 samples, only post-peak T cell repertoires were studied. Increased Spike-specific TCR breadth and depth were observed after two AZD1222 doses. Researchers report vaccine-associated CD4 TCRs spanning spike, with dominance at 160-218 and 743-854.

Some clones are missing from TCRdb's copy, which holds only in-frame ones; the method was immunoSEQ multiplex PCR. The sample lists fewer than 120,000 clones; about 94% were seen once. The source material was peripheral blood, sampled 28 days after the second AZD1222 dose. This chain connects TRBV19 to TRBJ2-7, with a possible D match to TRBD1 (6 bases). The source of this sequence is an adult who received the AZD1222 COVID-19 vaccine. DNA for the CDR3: TGTGCCAGTAGTGTCAGGGGCACCTACGAGCAGTACTTC. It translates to CASSVRGTYEQYF.